This T cell receptor beta chain was sequenced in a study of T cell responses to AZD1222 COVID-19 vaccine. Trimming left V 2 bases short and J 4 bases short, with 18 bases between. CDR1 is SGHTA, CDR2 FQGNSA, per germline. This CDR3 has 16 residues. The table came from immunoSEQ multiplex PCR; TCRdb's copy has only in-frame clones and leaves some out. Of some 70,000 clones listed, approximately 85% are singletons. This clone was observed a single time. No antigen is known for it. Study observations and caveats: Along spike, vaccine-associated CD4 TCRs were found throughout, with dominance at 160-218 and 743-854. Possibly, clonal diversity was underestimated; donors were largely white British and included more females. Only after the peak T cell response were repertoires sampled. Nearly half of the spike-specific TCRs reportedly recognize variant regions that carry no mutations.

This chain uses TRBV7-2 with TRBJ2-7; D is tentatively TRBD1 or TRBD2 (5 bases each). The origin of this receptor is an adult in good health. Sequencing was performed on peripheral blood, taken on day 0 of AZD1222 vaccination. CDR3 loop: CASSLHGGRRQYEQYF. Written as DNA, the CDR3 is TGTGCCAGCAGCTTACATGGGGGACGAAGACAGTACGAGCAGTACTTC. The full variable domain, completed using reference TRBV7-2 and TRBJ2-7, is GAGVSQSPSNKVTEKGKDVELRCDPISGHTALYWYRQSLGQGLEFLIYFQGNSAPDKSGLPSDRFSAERTGGSVSTLTIQRTQQEDSAVYLCASSLHGGRRQYEQYFGPGTRLTVT.